Presented here are 28 T cell receptor beta chains from one specimen sequenced in a study of shared clonotypes between healthy human individuals. The table came from immunoSEQ multiplex PCR; TCRdb's copy has only in-frame clones and leaves some out. Of roughly 2.6 million clones in the sample, roughly 92% were seen once. Material: naive CD4+ T cells sorted from blood. Documented subset: CD45RA+ positively selected. The receptors come from a young man in good health.

In regard to this clone: This same CDR3 is encoded by further DNA sequences in the sample. This chain uses TRBV5-1 with TRBJ2-7; 8 positions match TRBD1. After removal of 4 bases from V and 3 bases from J, the junction contained 3 bases not matched to a gene. Germline-derived CDR1 and CDR2 are SGHRS and YFSETQ. This CDR3 spans 13 amino acids. The CDR3 region is CASSTGQGYEQYF. Written as DNA, the CDR3 is TGCGCCAGCAGCACTGGACAGGGCTACGAGCAGTACTTC.

The chain has TRBV5-4 and TRBJ2-5; D is tentatively TRBD1 or TRBD2 (5 bases each). This CDR3 contains 16 residues. Trimming removed 4 bases from V and 5 bases from J, with 21 bases in between. Germline-derived CDR1 and CDR2 are SGHNT and YYREEE (reference sequence). CDR3: CASSGPLGVGGETQYF. CDR3 in DNA: TGTGCCAGCAGCGGACCTTTAGGGGTCGGCGGGGAGACCCAGTACTTC.

The genes are TRBV5-5 and TRBJ2-7; tentative D call: TRBD2 (6 bases). V lost 4 bases and J lost 6, with 23 bases in between. This CDR3 contains 16 residues. Germline values: CDR1 SGHKS, CDR2 YYEKEE (reference sequence). DNA for the CDR3: TGTGCCAGCAGCACATTACTAGGGAGGTTACCTTCCGAGCAGTACTTC. It codes for CASSTLLGRLPSEQYF. Based on the CDR3 plus reference TRBV5-5 and TRBJ2-7, the full variable domain is DAGVTQSPTHLIKTRGQQVTLRCSPISGHKSVSWYQQVLGQGPQFIFQYYEKEERGRGNFPDRFSARQFPNYSSELNVNALLLGDSALYLCASSTLLGRLPSEQYFGPGTRLTVT.

The rearrangement uses TRBV7-8 and TRBJ1-6; D call uncertain. This CDR3 is built from 16 residues. The ends were cut back, 0 bases at V and 9 bases at J, with 15 bases in the middle. CDR1 SGHVS and CDR2 FQNEAQ come from the germline V gene. The CDR3 DNA reads as TGTGCCAGCAGCTTAGCCCCCGGCGGGTCCATTTCACCCCTCCACTTT. This gives the protein CASSLAPGGSISPLHF.

The J gene is TRBJ1-6, the V gene TRBV5-4, with D possibly being TRBD1 (6 bases). CDR1 is SGHNT and CDR2 is YYREEE in the germline V gene (reference sequence). The CDR3 extends over 18 amino acids. V shed 4 bases and J shed 6 bases, with 23 bases lying between them. The CDR3 DNA is TGTGCCAGCAGCCGAGGGAGCGGGGGCCCTCGGAGTAATTCACCCCTCCACTTT. Its protein product is CASSRGSGGPRSNSPLHF.

This clone occurred once. The gene calls are TRBV7-8 and TRBJ2-3, with TRBD2 matching over 12 bases. Germline CDR1 SGHVS, CDR2 FQNEAQ. The V gene end was trimmed by 5 bases and the J gene end by 7 bases; junction bases not matched to a gene: 10. This CDR3 has 16 residues. CDR3 in DNA: TGTGCCAGCAGCCCCCGACTAGCGGGAGATTACTATACGCAGTATTTT. It encodes CASSPRLAGDYYTQYF.

The rearrangement joins TRBV6-1 to TRBJ2-2; the D call may be TRBD1 or TRBD2 (5 bases each). Germline CDR1 MNHNS, CDR2 SASEGT. This CDR3 region has 14 residues. V was cut by 5 bases and J by 3 bases, with 10 bases left in between. CDR3 DNA sequence: TGTGCCAGCAGTCCGGGACGGGACACCGGGGAGCTGTTTTTT. The encoded protein is CASSPGRDTGELFF.

This sequence joins TRBV5-1 and TRBJ1-2, with 7 bases identical to TRBD1. Germline trimming cut 5 bases from V and 4 bases from J; bases unmatched to any gene: 14. The CDR3 is made up of 16 amino acids. Germline CDR1 is SGHRS and CDR2 is YFSETQ. The CDR3 sequence is CASSTQGSGSGYGYTF. The DNA of the CDR3 is TGCGCCAGCAGTACACAGGGGTCCGGAAGCGGCTATGGCTACACCTTC.

The chain uses TRBV7-2 and TRBJ2-2; D gene unclear. The CDR3 sequence is 16 residues long. The germline V gene has CDR1 SGHTA and CDR2 FQGNSA. Between the trimmed V and J ends, which lost 6 bases and 6 bases, there was a span of 20 bases. The CDR3 reads CASRLTVETGAGELFF. The CDR3 coding sequence is TGTGCCAGCAGATTAACGGTAGAGACCGGAGCCGGGGAGCTGTTTTTT.

The chain employs TRBV28 and TRBJ2-7; 9 nucleotides line up with TRBD1. CDR1 is MDHEN, CDR2 SYDVKM, per germline. The length of the CDR3 is 15 residues. The ends lost 10 bases at V and 1 base at J; junction bases unmatched: 11. Written as DNA, the CDR3 is TGTGCCATCCAGCAGTCGGGACAGGGATCCTACGAGCAGTACTTC. Residues: CAIQQSGQGSYEQYF. The full variable domain, with the rest looked up from reference TRBV28 and TRBJ2-7, is DVKVTQSSRYLVKRTGEKVFLECVQDMDHENMFWYRQDPGLGLRLIYFSYDVKMKEKGDIPEGYSVSREKKERFSLILESASTNQTSMYLCAIQQSGQGSYEQYFGPGTRLTVT.

V is TRBV30 and J is TRBJ2-5; D possibly uses TRBD1 or TRBD2 (5 bases each). V lost 5 bases to trimming and J lost 5 bases, with 15 bases between them. Germline CDR1 reads GTSNPN; CDR2 reads SVGIG (reference sequence). This CDR3 region has 13 residues. This CDR3 is CAWAWGRRETQYF. The CDR3 region has the DNA TGTGCCTGGGCTTGGGGGAGACGGGAGACCCAGTACTTC.

The V call is TRBV5-1, the J call TRBJ2-3; D ambiguous. V lost 4 bases, J lost 2 bases, and 11 bases lay in between. CDR1 SGHRS and CDR2 YFSETQ come from the germline V gene. The CDR3 totals 14 residues. Here the CDR3 reads CASSQVSDTDTQYF. CDR3 DNA sequence: TGCGCCAGCAGCCAGGTCTCAGACACAGATACGCAGTATTTT.

The gene calls are TRBV19 and TRBJ2-7, with 14 bases matching TRBD2. V lost 5 bases and J lost 2; bases outside the gene matches: 5. Germline assignment: CDR1 LNHDA and CDR2 SQIVND (reference sequence). The CDR3 contains 16 residues. CDR3 bases: TGTGCCAGTAGTTCTGGACTAGCGGGAGGAACCTACGAGCAGTACTTC. Translation: CASSSGLAGGTYEQYF.

The chain carries TRBV6-5 and TRBJ1-1, with D perhaps matching TRBD1 (5 bases). The V end lost 7 bases, the J end lost 10 bases, and 19 bases lay between the germline ends. CDR1 is MNHEY, CDR2 SVGAGI, per germline. This CDR3 has 13 amino acids. CDR3 sequence: CASTDVGDGGAFF. DNA for the CDR3: TGTGCCAGCACCGACGTCGGGGACGGCGGAGCTTTCTTT.

The chain uses TRBV10-3 and TRBJ1-4, with a tentative D call TRBD1 (6 bases). The CDR3 sequence is 13 residues long. The V gene lost 3 bases and the J gene lost 9 bases, with 11 bases spanning the gap. From germline, CDR1 is ENHRY and CDR2 SYGVKD. The CDR3 DNA is TGTGCCATCAGTGACTCACAGGGAAAAAAACTGTTTTTT. Its protein is CAISDSQGKKLFF.

Of note for this clone: Other DNA sequences of this sample code for an identical CDR3. V usage is TRBV5-4 and J usage is TRBJ2-7; the D gene is possibly TRBD2 (6 bases). V gave up 0 bases and J gave up 6 bases, with 10 bases separating them. This CDR3 contains 13 residues. Germline CDR1 is SGHNT and CDR2 is YYREEE (reference sequence). The chain's CDR3 is CASSLVGGGEQYF. The CDR3 DNA reads as TGTGCCAGCAGCTTGGTGGGGGGAGGCGAGCAGTACTTC. Combining the CDR3 with reference TRBV5-4 and TRBJ2-7 gives the whole variable domain ETGVTQSPTHLIKTRGQQVTLRCSSQSGHNTVSWYQQALGQGPQFIFQYYREEENGRGNFPPRFSGLQFPNYSSELNVNALELDDSALYLCASSLVGGGEQYFGPGTRLTVT.

The chain employs TRBV9 and TRBJ1-2; the D is unclear. The V gene's germline CDR1 is SGDLS and CDR2 YYNGEE. V lost 2 bases and J 4 bases, leaving 9 bases between the germline ends. This CDR3 contains 13 residues. As DNA, the CDR3 is TGTGCCAGCAGCGTTCCGGGAAGCTATGGCTACACCTTC. Its protein product is CASSVPGSYGYTF.

The chain joins TRBV21-1 to TRBJ2-7; the D call in the table, TRBD1, was not verified against the DNA. TRBV21-1 is designated a pseudogene. This CDR3 is 12 amino acids long. The CDR3 loop is CASTNRGAEQYF. For the CDR3, the DNA is TGTGCCAGCACCAACAGGGGAGCCGAGCAGTACTTC.

This clone came up a few times. The same CDR3 also results from other DNA sequences found in this sample. This chain connects TRBV29-1 to TRBJ1-5; possibly TRBD1 for D (5 bases). Trimming shortened V by 4 bases and J by 1 base, and 8 bases separated the two germline ends. The CDR3 is 13 residues long. Germline V gene data show CDR1 as SQVTM and CDR2 as ANQGSEA. The CDR3 DNA is TGCAGCGTTGGTGCAGGGAGCAATCAGCCCCAGCATTTT. It yields the protein CSVGAGSNQPQHF.

The chain uses TRBV5-1 and TRBJ2-3; unclear D gene. CDR1 SGHRS and CDR2 YFSETQ come from the germline V gene. V gave up 0 bases and J gave up 2 bases, with 16 bases separating them. This CDR3 has 17 amino acids. CDR3 loop: CASSLESPAKITDTQYF. The DNA for the CDR3 is TGCGCCAGCAGCTTGGAGTCCCCCGCGAAAATCACAGATACGCAGTATTTT.

The gene calls are TRBV19 and TRBJ1-5; D gene unclear. This CDR3 has 15 residues. The V end lost 5 bases, the J end lost 5 bases, and 16 bases lay between the germline ends. Looked up from germline, CDR1 is LNHDA and CDR2 is SQIVND (reference sequence). CDR3 in amino acids: CASSPTSGSYQPQHF. The CDR3 bases are TGTGCCAGTAGTCCAACGAGCGGTTCCTATCAGCCCCAGCATTTT.

The chain combines TRBV5-8 with TRBJ2-3; D unresolved. This CDR3 is built from 14 residues. Germline-derived CDR1 and CDR2 are SGHTS and YDEGEE. Trimming took 4 bases from V and 4 from J, leaving 13 bases between them. The CDR3 spells CASSARTGPDTQYF. The CDR3 coding sequence is TGTGCCAGCAGCGCGCGAACCGGGCCAGATACGCAGTATTTT.

The rearrangement joins TRBV7-9 to TRBJ2-1; 10 bases match TRBD2. Germline loops: CDR1 SEHNR, CDR2 FQNEAQ (reference sequence). V was pared by 3 bases and J by 5 bases, with 4 bases of the junction left unmatched. This CDR3 contains 15 residues. CDR3 sequence: CASSFRLAGNNEQFF. CDR3 coding DNA: TGTGCCAGCAGCTTTCGACTAGCGGGTAACAATGAGCAGTTCTTC.

This rearrangement joins TRBV6-1 to TRBJ2-7, with D possibly TRBD2 on 6 matching bases. Germline CDR1 MNHNS, CDR2 SASEGT. The length of the CDR3 is 14 residues. V was clipped by 6 bases and J by 2 bases, with 14 bases between them. CDR3 sequence reads: CASRARDLPYEQYF. The CDR3 DNA reads TGTGCCAGCAGGGCACGGGACTTACCCTACGAGCAGTACTTC.

This clone has only a few counts. The genes are TRBV27 and TRBJ2-2; D gene ambiguous. This CDR3 is built from 14 residues. The germline gives CDR1 MNHEY, CDR2 SMNVEV (reference sequence). V lost 5 bases and J lost 3, with 10 bases in between. The CDR3 DNA sequence: TGTGCCAGCAGTCCTCGACTGTACACCGGGGAGCTGTTTTTT. This encodes CASSPRLYTGELFF.

The chain uses TRBV30 and TRBJ2-7; TRBD2 aligns across 11 bases. J gave up 2 bases and V 0 bases, and 6 bases lay outside the gene matches. Germline V CDR1 and CDR2: GTSNPN, SVGIG (reference sequence). This CDR3 is 16 amino acids long. CDR3 nucleotide sequence: TGTGCCTGGAGTGTAGGCGGGACTAGCGGAACCTACGAGCAGTACTTC. Amino acids: CAWSVGGTSGTYEQYF.

This clone was found a few times. This chain joins TRBV28 and TRBJ1-2; unclear D gene. CDR1 MDHEN and CDR2 SYDVKM come from the germline V gene. V was pared by 3 bases and J by 2 bases, with 7 bases between. The CDR3 has 13 residues. The CDR3 DNA is TGTGCCAGCAGTTTCGGGATAAACTATGGCTACACCTTC. Its protein is CASSFGINYGYTF.

The rearrangement uses TRBV19 and TRBJ2-3; D is possibly TRBD2 (6 bases). V was cut by 6 bases and J by 1 base, with 11 bases left in between. In germline, CDR1 is LNHDA, CDR2 SQIVND (reference sequence). This CDR3 comprises 14 residues. The CDR3 nucleotides read TGTGCCAGTAGACCGTCGGGGGGCACAGATACGCAGTATTTT. Protein sequence: CASRPSGGTDTQYF.